The T cell receptor (beta chain) under discussion was sequenced for a study of cytomegalovirus exposure and HLA in healthy donors. Study-wide background: Researchers previously reported finding fewer than 140 million unique TCR beta sequences from 170 million or so T cells. Study-wide points: Several of the most significant clusters appeared linked to common viral pathogens, based on a later analysis. Immune exposure was documented only through CMV serostatus. Later work found most CMV-associated TCR beta chains apparently HLA-restricted.

Amplification used 60 Vbeta primers and 13 Jbeta primers. Repertoires were generated with immunoSEQ multiplex PCR, while TCRdb's copy carries only in-frame clones and drops some. Here the sample table reports 100,000 to 150,000 clones. A word on this clone: Its target is not known.

Sequencing input: PBMCs. The TCR comes from a young man in good health and CMV-seronegative.

The CDR3 sequence is CASSTGPQGGEAFF. Here the CDR3 DNA reads TGTGCCAGCAGCACAGGCCCGCAGGGGGGTGAAGCTTTCTTT. The chain recombines TRBV6-5 with TRBJ1-1, with 7 bases aligning to TRBD1. The V and J ends lost 6 bases and 7 bases, in that order; junction bases with no gene match: 11. Germline V gene lookup returns CDR1 MNHEY and CDR2 SVGAGI. The CDR3 loop spans 14 amino acids.